This is a list of T cell receptor beta chains from one sample in a study of technical replicates of blood from a handful of donors. Sequencing was performed with immunoSEQ multiplex PCR; in TCRdb, only in-frame clones are kept and a portion is missing. Of 60,000 to 85,000 clones in the sample, 94% were seen once. Input material: T cells isolated from PBMCs. These receptors were collected from a human donor in good health. CDR3s include the opening cysteine and the closing phenylalanine or tryptophan. The D gene is left open where the match is weak. Only some rows state a clone size, as once, few, many or a class for expanded clones.

V gene,CDR3 length,D gene,clone size,J gene,CDR3 protein,CDR3 DNA
TRBV11-2,17,TRBD2,.,TRBJ2-7,CASSLETAGGLSYEQYF,TGTGCCAGCAGCTTAGAGACAGCGGGGGGCCTCTCCTACGAGCAGTACTTC
TRBV7-9,11,.,few,TRBJ1-1,CASSMTGEAFF,TGTGCCAGCAGTATGACAGGCGAAGCTTTCTTT
TRBV7-3,13,.,.,TRBJ2-7,CASSSKSGAEQYF,TGTGCCAGCAGCAGCAAGTCAGGGGCCGAGCAGTATTTC
TRBV11-2,15,TRBD1,.,TRBJ1-5,CASIFPGTGNQPQHF,TGTGCCAGCATCTTCCCTGGGACAGGGAATCAGCCCCAGCATTTT
TRBV11-3,14,TRBD2,.,TRBJ2-3,CASSFSGNRDTQYF,TGTGCCAGCAGCTTTAGCGGGAATCGGGATACGCAGTATTTT
TRBV19,13,.,.,TRBJ2-4,CASSISPGNIQYF,TGTGCCAGTAGTATCTCTCCAGGGAACATTCAGTACTTC
TRBV7-3,17,TRBD1,.,TRBJ2-6,CASSRTGEFAGANVLTF,TGTGCCAGCAGCAGGACAGGGGAATTTGCTGGGGCCAACGTCCTGACTTTC
TRBV11-2,14,TRBD2,.,TRBJ2-7,CASSLVAGTHEQYF,TGTGCCAGCAGCTTAGTAGCGGGAACCCACGAGCAGTACTTC
TRBV19,14,TRBD1,.,TRBJ2-7,CASSIGRGRYEQYF,TGTGCCAGTAGTATAGGCAGGGGGCGTTACGAGCAGTACTTC
TRBV6-5,15,.,.,TRBJ2-7,CASSYSVLAEYEQYF,TGTGCCAGCAGTTACTCGGTGCTAGCCGAATACGAGCAGTACTTC
TRBV4-1,17,.,.,TRBJ1-1,CASSQDQGTPMNTEAFF,TGCGCCAGCAGCCAAGATCAGGGGACCCCCATGAACACTGAAGCTTTCTTT
TRBV2,17,TRBD2,.,TRBJ2-5,CASSQTSGRGLGETQYF,TGTGCCAGCAGTCAGACTAGCGGGAGGGGACTAGGAGAGACCCAGTACTTC
TRBV5-1,15,TRBD1,.,TRBJ1-1,CASSWKTGMNTEAFF,TGCGCCAGCAGCTGGAAGACAGGGATGAACACTGAAGCTTTCTTT
TRBV7-9,14,.,.,TRBJ2-2,CASIRDLKAGELFF,TGTGCCAGCATCAGGGATCTAAAGGCCGGGGAGCTGTTTTTT
TRBV28,13,.,.,TRBJ1-1,CASSLSLNTEAFF,TGTGCCAGCAGTTTGAGTCTGAACACTGAAGCTTTCTTT
TRBV5-6,18,TRBD1,.,TRBJ1-1,CASRNSRSRGLMNTEAFF,TGTGCCAGCAGAAACTCGCGTTCCAGGGGGCTTATGAACACTGAAGCTTTCTTT
TRBV5-1,14,TRBD2,.,TRBJ2-7,CASSVTSGTYEQYF,TGCGCCAGCAGCGTGACTAGCGGGACCTACGAGCAGTACTTC
TRBV5-6,12,.,.,TRBJ2-1,CASTFLDDEQFF,TGTGCCAGCACCTTTCTAGACGATGAGCAGTTCTTC
TRBV2,14,TRBD1,.,TRBJ2-1,CASSQDRGNTEQFF,TGTGCCAGCAGCCAGGACAGGGGTAATACTGAGCAGTTCTTC
TRBV29-1,13,.,once,TRBJ2-5,CSVPTGRGETQYF,TGCAGCGTCCCGACAGGGCGGGGAGAGACCCAGTACTTC
TRBV5-1,14,TRBD1,once,TRBJ2-5,CASSPGQGRETQYF,TGCGCCAGCAGCCCGGGACAGGGAAGGGAGACCCAGTACTTC
TRBV11-2,13,.,.,TRBJ1-2,CASSSIRVFGYTF,TGTGCCAGCAGCTCAATCAGGGTCTTCGGCTACACCTTC
TRBV19,15,TRBD1,few,TRBJ1-3,CASSIGDSPGNTIYF,TGTGCCAGTAGTATAGGGGACAGTCCTGGAAACACCATATATTTT
TRBV4-3,16,TRBD1,few,TRBJ2-5,CASSQAGTVPQETQYF,TGCGCCAGCAGCCAAGCCGGGACAGTACCCCAAGAGACCCAGTACTTC
TRBV18,14,.,.,TRBJ2-7,CASSLSGRSGEQYF,TGTGCCAGCTCACTCTCGGGTAGGTCTGGGGAGCAGTACTTC
TRBV7-2,14,TRBD2,.,TRBJ2-3,CASSLRLAGVTQYF,TGTGCCAGCAGCTTACGGCTAGCGGGAGTTACGCAGTATTTT
TRBV27,15,.,.,TRBJ1-2,CASSLTRGDGYGYTF,TGTGCCAGCAGTTTGACTAGGGGTGACGGCTATGGCTACACCTTC